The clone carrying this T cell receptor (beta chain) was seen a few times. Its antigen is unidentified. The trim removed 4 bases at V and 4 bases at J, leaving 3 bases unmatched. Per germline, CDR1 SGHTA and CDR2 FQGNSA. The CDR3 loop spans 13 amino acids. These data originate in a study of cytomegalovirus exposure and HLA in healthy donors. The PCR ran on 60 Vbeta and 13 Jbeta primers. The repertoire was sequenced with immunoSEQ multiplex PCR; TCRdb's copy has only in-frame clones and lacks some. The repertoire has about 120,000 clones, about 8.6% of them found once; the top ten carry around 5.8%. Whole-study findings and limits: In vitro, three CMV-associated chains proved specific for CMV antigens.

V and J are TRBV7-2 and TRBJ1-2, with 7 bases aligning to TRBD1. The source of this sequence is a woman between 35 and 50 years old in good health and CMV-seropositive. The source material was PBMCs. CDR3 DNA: TGTGCCAGCAGCTCGGACAGGAGCTATGGCTACACCTTC. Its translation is CASSSDRSYGYTF.